This TCR beta chain comes out of a study of T-cell memory formation after mild COVID-19. General study results and limits: CD4+ bias marked clones expanding day 15 to 37, unlike balanced contracting clones. In pre-infection memory, a portion of responding clones appeared, which suggested that cross-reactive memory joined. CD4+ contracting clones were mainly CM and EM; CD8+ ones, EMRA.

This clonotype came up a few times. The target antigen is unknown. Germline V gene sequence: CDR1 MNHEY, CDR2 SVGAGI. Trimming pared 0 bases from V and 7 bases from J, leaving 7 bases between. CDR3 length: 13 residues. It was 5'RACE with constant-segment primers that produced the TCR alpha and TCR beta cDNA libraries, which carried sample barcodes and UMIs. TCRdb recomputed calls from the 5' RACE reads with MiXCR, one row per CDR3 protein. The repertoire includes approximately 250,000 distinct CDR3 sequences, roughly 17% of them detected once, and 20% to 25% sits in the top ten. Sequencing was done on a sample of PBMCs or a T cell subset sorted from them (not recorded which). This clonotype originated in a young man who had mild COVID-19 (a few samples of this study predate the infection). Cell type and time point are not known. The rearrangement links TRBV6-5 to TRBJ2-1, with D uncertain. The CDR3: CASSYSYGNEQFF. The DNA of the CDR3 is TGTGCCAGCAGTTACTCGTACGGAAATGAGCAGTTCTTC.